This T cell receptor beta chain stems from a study of blood T cell repertoires in COVID-19. Study information: In each case, the material was cDNA or gDNA derived from T cells, B-cell-depleted T cells, or PBMCs.

Germline V gene data show CDR1 as ENHRY and CDR2 as SYGVKD. Trimming pared 3 bases from V and 3 bases from J, leaving 9 bases between. This CDR3 has 14 amino acids. This clone showed up just once. The authors' processing: Amplification from reference gene primers served as the basis for estimated nucleated cell counts. Assay used: immunoSEQ multiplex PCR; TCRdb lists only in-frame clones, some missing. V and J calls and clone size are given by that table; D and trimming were obtained from the DNA. This sample has 250,000 to 350,000 clones; 89% occur once, and the top ten carry about an eighth. The chain employs TRBV10-3 and TRBJ1-5; maybe TRBD1 (6 bases). This receptor was obtained from a woman aged 55 to 70 with acute or convalescent COVID-19. The sequenced sample was peripheral blood. CDR3 loop: CAISEQGYNQPQHF. CDR3 bases: TGTGCCATCAGTGAACAGGGATACAATCAGCCCCAGCATTTT.